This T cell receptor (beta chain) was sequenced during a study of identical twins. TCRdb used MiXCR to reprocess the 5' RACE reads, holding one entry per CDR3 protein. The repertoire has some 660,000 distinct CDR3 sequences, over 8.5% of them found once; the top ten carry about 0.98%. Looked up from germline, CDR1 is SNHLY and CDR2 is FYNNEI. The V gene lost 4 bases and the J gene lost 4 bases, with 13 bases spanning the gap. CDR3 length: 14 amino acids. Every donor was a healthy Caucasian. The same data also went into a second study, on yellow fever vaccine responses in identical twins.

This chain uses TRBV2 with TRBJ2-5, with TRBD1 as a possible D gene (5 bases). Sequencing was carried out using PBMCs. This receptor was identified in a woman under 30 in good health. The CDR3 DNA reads TGTGCCAGCAGTGCCCGCAGGGCCCGAGAGACCCAGTACTTC. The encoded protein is CASSARRARETQYF. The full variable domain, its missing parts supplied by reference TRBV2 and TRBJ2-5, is EPEVTQTPSHQVTQMGQEVILRCVPISNHLYFYWYRQILGQKVEFLVSFYNNEISEKSEIFDDQFSVERPDGSNFTLKIRSTKLEDSAMYFCASSARRARETQYFGPGTRLLVL.